These 13 T cell receptor beta chains were sequenced from one sample in a study of blood T cell repertoires in COVID-19. Sequenced by immunoSEQ multiplex PCR; TCRdb stores in-frame clones only, minus some. Of fewer than 350,000 clones detected, nearly 90% appear once; the ten largest clones hold about 8.5%. Sequencing was done on a sample of peripheral blood. All receptors come from a man aged 18 to 35 with active or convalescent COVID-19.

The chain links TRBV7-2 to TRBJ1-2; the match to TRBD1 covers 7 bases. This CDR3 has 13 residues. Germline lookup yields CDR1 SGHTA and CDR2 FQGNSA. V lost 5 bases, J lost 5 bases, and 5 bases stayed unmatched. The CDR3 loop reads CASSVDRAYGYTF. The CDR3, as DNA: TGTGCCAGCAGCGTAGACAGGGCTTATGGCTACACCTTC. Complete variable domain (other parts from reference TRBV7-2 and TRBJ1-2): GAGVSQSPSNKVTEKGKDVELRCDPISGHTALYWYRQSLGQGLEFLIYFQGNSAPDKSGLPSDRFSAERTGGSVSTLTIQRTQQEDSAVYLCASSVDRAYGYTFGSGTRLTVV.

J is TRBJ1-5 and V is TRBV19; TRBD1 is a possible D gene (5 bases). This CDR3 has 16 residues. Germline V gene sequence: CDR1 LNHDA, CDR2 SQIVND (reference sequence). The V end lost 7 bases, the J end lost 1 base, and 17 bases lay between the germline ends. The CDR3 coding sequence is TGTGCCAGTAACGGCGGGACCGCCGGGAGCAATCAGCCCCAGCATTTT. Translated: CASNGGTAGSNQPQHF.

The chain recombines TRBV4-1 with TRBJ1-4, with 7 bases aligning to TRBD1. The CDR3 length is 17 residues. CDR1 and CDR2 from the germline V gene are MGHRA and YSYEKL. Trimming cost V 4 bases and J 7 bases; bases outside gene matches: 15. The DNA for the CDR3 is TGCGCCAGCAGCCTAAAATGGGGAACAGGGGTGGTTGAAAAACTGTTTTTT. This gives the protein CASSLKWGTGVVEKLFF.

The gene calls are TRBV7-9 and TRBJ1-2; D perhaps matches TRBD1 (6 bases). Trimming removed 4 bases at V and 5 bases at J, with 11 bases between. The germline gives CDR1 SEHNR, CDR2 FQNEAQ (reference sequence). This CDR3 region has 13 residues. As DNA, the CDR3 is TGTGCCAGCAGCTCGGACAGTATTTATGGCTACACCTTC. It encodes CASSSDSIYGYTF.

The chain uses TRBV14 and TRBJ2-7; D is undetermined. Germline V CDR1 and CDR2: SGHDN, FVKESK. V shed 3 bases and J shed 3 bases, with 6 bases lying between them. This CDR3 region has 12 residues. CDR3 coding DNA: TGTGCCAGCAGCCAGAACAGCTACGAGCAGTACTTC. Its protein product is CASSQNSYEQYF.

The chain has TRBV19 and TRBJ2-5; 8 bases agree with TRBD1. Trimming at V came to 5 bases and at J to 0 bases, leaving 5 bases not matched to a gene. Germline CDR1 and CDR2: LNHDA and SQIVND (reference sequence). This CDR3 has 15 residues. The CDR3 sequence is CASSPGQGYQETQYF. The DNA for the CDR3 is TGTGCCAGTAGTCCTGGACAGGGTTACCAAGAGACCCAGTACTTC. Together with reference TRBV19 and TRBJ2-5, the CDR3 gives the full variable domain: DGGITQSPKYLFRKEGQNVTLSCEQNLNHDAMYWYRQDPGQGLRLIYYSQIVNDFQKGDIAEGYSVSREKKESFPLTVTSAQKNPTAFYLCASSPGQGYQETQYFGPGTRLLVL.

The chain recombines TRBV19 with TRBJ2-7, with D possibly being TRBD1 (5 bases). The CDR3 is 12 amino acids. Germline V gene data show CDR1 as LNHDA and CDR2 as SQIVND (reference sequence). Between the trimmed V and J ends, which lost 8 bases and 4 bases, there was a span of 12 bases. Here the CDR3 reads CASGAGSYEQYF. In nucleotides, the CDR3 is TGTGCCAGTGGGGCAGGATCATACGAGCAGTACTTC.

The chain employs TRBV12-3 or TRBV12-4 and TRBJ2-7, with D possibly being TRBD1 (5 bases). The V end was cut by 5 bases, the J end by 6 bases, with 11 bases between. CDR3 length equals 12 residues. In DNA, the CDR3 is TGTGCCAGCAGTATAGACAGTGGCGAGCAGTACTTC. It is translated as CASSIDSGEQYF.

CDR3 sequence reads: CASSQRLAGNVPNEQYF. The CDR3 DNA reads TGTGCCAGCAGTCAGCGACTAGCGGGCAATGTTCCCAACGAGCAGTACTTC. The V and J genes are TRBV14 and TRBJ2-7; TRBD2 matches at 10 bases. The germline V gene encodes CDR1 SGHDN and CDR2 FVKESK. J lost 5 bases, V lost 6 bases, and 16 bases had no gene match. The CDR3 has 17 residues.

J is TRBJ2-3 and V is TRBV4-3; TRBD1 is a possible D gene (6 bases). The CDR3 sequence is 17 residues long. Trimming stripped 0 bases from V and 0 bases from J, with 13 bases between. Germline V gives CDR1 LGHNA, CDR2 YSLEER. CDR3 sequence: CASSQEFSGASTDTQYF. The CDR3 coding sequence is TGCGCCAGCAGCCAAGAGTTTTCAGGGGCAAGCACAGATACGCAGTATTTT.

This CDR3 reads CASSQDSPAGIRSPLHF. As DNA, the CDR3 is TGTGCCAGCAGCCAAGATTCCCCGGCAGGGATACGATCACCCCTCCACTTT. The chain joins TRBV4-2 to TRBJ1-6; tentatively, D is TRBD1 (5 bases). Germline CDR1 LGHNA, CDR2 YNFKEQ. The CDR3 loop spans 17 amino acids. Trimming removed 0 bases from V and 10 bases from J, with 19 bases in between.

The chain links TRBV6-2 or TRBV6-3 to TRBJ1-5; tentative D call: TRBD1 (5 bases). The CDR3 spans 14 residues. Germline assignment: CDR1 MNHEY and CDR2 SVGEGT. V was pared by 5 bases and J by 7 bases, with 15 bases between. CDR3 nucleotides: TGTGCCAGCAGTCACGCGGGGGGGAGGCAGCCCCAGCATTTT. It encodes CASSHAGGRQPQHF.

The rearrangement joins TRBV29-1 to TRBJ1-2; 9 bases agree with TRBD1. The V and J ends lost 5 bases and 3 bases, in that order; junction bases with no gene match: 4. The CDR3 has 13 amino acids. Germline V lookup: CDR1 SQVTM, CDR2 ANQGSEA. CDR3 protein: CSVYRGLDYGYTF. For the CDR3, the DNA is TGCAGCGTTTACAGGGGGCTGGACTATGGCTACACCTTC.